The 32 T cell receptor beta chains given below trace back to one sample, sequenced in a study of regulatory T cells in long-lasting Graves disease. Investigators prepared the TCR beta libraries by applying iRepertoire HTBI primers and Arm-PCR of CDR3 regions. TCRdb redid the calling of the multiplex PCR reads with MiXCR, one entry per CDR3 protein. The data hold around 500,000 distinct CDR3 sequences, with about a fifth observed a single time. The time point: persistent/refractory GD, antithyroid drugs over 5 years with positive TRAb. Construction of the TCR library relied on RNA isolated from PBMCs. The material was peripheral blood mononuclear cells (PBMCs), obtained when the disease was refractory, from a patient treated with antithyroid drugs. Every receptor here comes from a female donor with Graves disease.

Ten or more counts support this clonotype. The CDR3 sequence is CASSLRTSLEYF. Here the CDR3 DNA reads TGTGCCAGCAGCCTCCGGACCTCGCTGGAGTACTTC. The rearrangement uses TRBV28 and TRBJ2-7; D is uncertain. The CDR3 has 12 amino acids. Per germline, CDR1 MDHEN and CDR2 SYDVKM. Trimming removed 6 bases from V and 11 bases from J, with 17 bases in between.

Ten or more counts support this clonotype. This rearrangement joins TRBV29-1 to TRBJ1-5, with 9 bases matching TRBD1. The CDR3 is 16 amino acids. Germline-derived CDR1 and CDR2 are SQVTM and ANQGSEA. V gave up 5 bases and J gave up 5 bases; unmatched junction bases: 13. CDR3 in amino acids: CSVIFTGTGFHQPQHF. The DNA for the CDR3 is TGCAGCGTTATATTTACCGGGACAGGGTTCCATCAGCCCCAGCATTTT.

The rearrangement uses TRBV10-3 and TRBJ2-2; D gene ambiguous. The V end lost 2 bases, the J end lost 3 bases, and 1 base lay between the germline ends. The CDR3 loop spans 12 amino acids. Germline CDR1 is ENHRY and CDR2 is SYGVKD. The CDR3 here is CAISEHTGELFF. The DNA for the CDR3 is TGTGCCATCAGTGAGCACACCGGGGAGCTGTTTTTT.

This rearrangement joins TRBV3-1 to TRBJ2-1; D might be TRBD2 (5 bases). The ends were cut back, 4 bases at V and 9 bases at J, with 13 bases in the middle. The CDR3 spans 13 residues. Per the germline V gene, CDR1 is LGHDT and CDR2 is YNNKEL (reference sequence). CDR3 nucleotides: TGTGCCAGCAGCCTCAAAAGCCGGGGTGAGCAGTTCTTC. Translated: CASSLKSRGEQFF.

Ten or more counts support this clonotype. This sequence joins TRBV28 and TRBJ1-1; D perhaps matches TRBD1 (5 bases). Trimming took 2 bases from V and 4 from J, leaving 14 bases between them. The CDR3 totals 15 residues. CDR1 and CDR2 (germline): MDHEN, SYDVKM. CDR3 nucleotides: TGTGCCAGCAGTTTAAGGGGTCTGGGGGGCACTGAAGCTTTCTTT. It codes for CASSLRGLGGTEAFF.

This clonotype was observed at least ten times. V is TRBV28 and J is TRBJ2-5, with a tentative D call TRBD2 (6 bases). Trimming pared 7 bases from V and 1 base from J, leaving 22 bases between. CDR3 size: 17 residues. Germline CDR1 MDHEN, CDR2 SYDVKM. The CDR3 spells CASTPARLASLQETQYF. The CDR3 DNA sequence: TGTGCCAGCACCCCGGCGCGTCTAGCGTCCCTCCAAGAGACCCAGTACTTC.

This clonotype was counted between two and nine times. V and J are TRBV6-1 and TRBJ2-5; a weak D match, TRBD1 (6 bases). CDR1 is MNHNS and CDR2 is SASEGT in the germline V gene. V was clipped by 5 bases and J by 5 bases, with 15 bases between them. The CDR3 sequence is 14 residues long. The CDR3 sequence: CASSTVGGAETQYF. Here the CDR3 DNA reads TGTGCCAGCAGTACAGTAGGGGGAGCTGAGACCCAGTACTTC.

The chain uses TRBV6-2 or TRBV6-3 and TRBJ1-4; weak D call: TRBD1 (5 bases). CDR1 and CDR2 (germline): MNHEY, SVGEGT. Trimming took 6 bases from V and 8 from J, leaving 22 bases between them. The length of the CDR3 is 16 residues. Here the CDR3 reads CASSLLLGEVFEKLFF. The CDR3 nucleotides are TGTGCCAGCAGCTTACTACTAGGGGAGGTTTTCGAAAAACTGTTTTTT.

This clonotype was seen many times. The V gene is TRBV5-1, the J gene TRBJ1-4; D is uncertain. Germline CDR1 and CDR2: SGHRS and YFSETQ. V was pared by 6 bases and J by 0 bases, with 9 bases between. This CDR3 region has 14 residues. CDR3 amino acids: CASKNSATNEKLFF. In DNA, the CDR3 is TGCGCCAGCAAAAACAGTGCAACTAATGAAAAACTGTTTTTT.

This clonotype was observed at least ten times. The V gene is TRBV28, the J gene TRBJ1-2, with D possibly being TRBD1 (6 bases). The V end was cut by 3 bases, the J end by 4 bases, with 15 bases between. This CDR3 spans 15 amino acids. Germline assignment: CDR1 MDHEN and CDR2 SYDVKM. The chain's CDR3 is CASSFNRAPSYGYTF. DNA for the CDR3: TGTGCCAGCAGTTTTAACAGGGCCCCTTCCTATGGCTACACCTTC.

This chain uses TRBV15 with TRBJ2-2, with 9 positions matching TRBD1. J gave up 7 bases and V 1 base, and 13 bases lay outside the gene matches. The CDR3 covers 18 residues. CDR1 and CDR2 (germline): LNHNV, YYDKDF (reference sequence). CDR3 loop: CATSRGSGTGKGGGELFF. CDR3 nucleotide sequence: TGTGCCACCAGCAGAGGATCGGGGACAGGGAAAGGCGGCGGGGAGCTGTTTTTT.

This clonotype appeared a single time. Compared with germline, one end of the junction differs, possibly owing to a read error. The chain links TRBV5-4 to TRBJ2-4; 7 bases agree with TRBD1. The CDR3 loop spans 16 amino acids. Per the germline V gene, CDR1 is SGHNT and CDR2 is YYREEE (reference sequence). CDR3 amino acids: CASSYGTDLAKNIQHF. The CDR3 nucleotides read TGTGCCAGCTCTTACGGGACAGACCTAGCCAAAAACATTCAGCACTTC.

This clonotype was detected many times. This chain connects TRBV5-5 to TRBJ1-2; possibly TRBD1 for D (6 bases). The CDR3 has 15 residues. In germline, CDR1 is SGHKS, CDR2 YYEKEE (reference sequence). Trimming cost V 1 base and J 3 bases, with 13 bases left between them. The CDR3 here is CASSLQGLGDYGYTF. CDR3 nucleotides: TGTGCCAGCAGCTTGCAGGGGTTAGGGGACTATGGCTACACCTTC. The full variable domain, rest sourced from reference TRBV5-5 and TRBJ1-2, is DAGVTQSPTHLIKTRGQQVTLRCSPISGHKSVSWYQQVLGQGPQFIFQYYEKEERGRGNFPDRFSARQFPNYSSELNVNALLLGDSALYLCASSLQGLGDYGYTFGSGTRLTVV.

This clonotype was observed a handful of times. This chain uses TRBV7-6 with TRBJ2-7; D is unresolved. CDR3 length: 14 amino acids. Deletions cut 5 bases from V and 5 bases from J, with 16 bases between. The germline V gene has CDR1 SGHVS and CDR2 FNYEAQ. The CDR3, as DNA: TGTGCCAGCAGCCCACAAGGAGACGGCCACGAGCAGTACTTC. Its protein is CASSPQGDGHEQYF.

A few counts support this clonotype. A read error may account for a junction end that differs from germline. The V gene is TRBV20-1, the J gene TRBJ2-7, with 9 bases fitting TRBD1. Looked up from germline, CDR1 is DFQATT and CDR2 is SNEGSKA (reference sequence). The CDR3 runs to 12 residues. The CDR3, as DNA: TGCGGTGCCCGGGGACAGGGCTACGAGCAGTACTTC. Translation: CGARGQGYEQYF.

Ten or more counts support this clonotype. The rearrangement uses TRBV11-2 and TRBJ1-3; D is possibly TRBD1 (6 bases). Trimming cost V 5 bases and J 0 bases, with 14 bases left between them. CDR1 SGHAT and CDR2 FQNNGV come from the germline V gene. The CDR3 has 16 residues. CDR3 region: CASSPDRYYSGNTIYF. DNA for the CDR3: TGTGCCAGCAGCCCGGACAGATACTACTCTGGAAACACCATATATTTT.

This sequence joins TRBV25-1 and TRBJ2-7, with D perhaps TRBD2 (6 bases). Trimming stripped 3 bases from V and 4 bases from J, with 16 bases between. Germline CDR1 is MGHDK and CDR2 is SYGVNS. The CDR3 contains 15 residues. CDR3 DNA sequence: TGTGCCAGCAGTGAGGTACATTCCCGGGGGTACGAGCAGTACTTC. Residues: CASSEVHSRGYEQYF.

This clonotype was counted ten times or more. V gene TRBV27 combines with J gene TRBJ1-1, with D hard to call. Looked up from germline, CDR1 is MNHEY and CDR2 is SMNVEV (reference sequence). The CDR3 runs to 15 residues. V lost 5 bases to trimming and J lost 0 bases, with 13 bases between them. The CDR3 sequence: CASSPSAEMNTEAFF. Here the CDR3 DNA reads TGTGCCAGCAGTCCATCGGCAGAAATGAACACTGAAGCTTTCTTT.

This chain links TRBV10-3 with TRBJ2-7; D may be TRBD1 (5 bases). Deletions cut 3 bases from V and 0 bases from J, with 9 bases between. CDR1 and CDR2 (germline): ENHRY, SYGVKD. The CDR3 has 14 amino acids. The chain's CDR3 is CAISDRESSYEQYF. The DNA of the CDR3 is TGTGCCATCAGTGACAGGGAAAGCTCCTACGAGCAGTACTTC.

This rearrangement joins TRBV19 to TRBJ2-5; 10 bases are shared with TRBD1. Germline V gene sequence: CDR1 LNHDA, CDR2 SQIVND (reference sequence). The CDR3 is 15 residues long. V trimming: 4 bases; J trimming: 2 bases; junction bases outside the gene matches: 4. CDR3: CASSRGQGFQETQYF. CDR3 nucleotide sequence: TGTGCCAGTAGTAGGGGACAGGGGTTTCAAGAGACCCAGTACTTC.

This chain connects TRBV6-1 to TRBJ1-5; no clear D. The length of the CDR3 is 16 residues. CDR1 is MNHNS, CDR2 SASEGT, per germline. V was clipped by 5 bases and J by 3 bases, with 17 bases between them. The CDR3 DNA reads TGTGCCAGCAGTCTCGGAGGAGGATCTACCAATCAGCCCCAGCATTTT. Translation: CASSLGGGSTNQPQHF.

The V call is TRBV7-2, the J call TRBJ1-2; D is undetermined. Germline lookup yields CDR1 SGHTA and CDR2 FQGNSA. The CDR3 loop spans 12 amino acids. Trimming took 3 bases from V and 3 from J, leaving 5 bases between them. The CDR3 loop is CASSLDYYGYTF. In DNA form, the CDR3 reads TGTGCCAGCAGCTTGGACTACTATGGCTACACCTTC. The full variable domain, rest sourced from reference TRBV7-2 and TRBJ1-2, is GAGVSQSPSNKVTEKGKDVELRCDPISGHTALYWYRQSLGQGLEFLIYFQGNSAPDKSGLPSDRFSAERTGGSVSTLTIQRTQQEDSAVYLCASSLDYYGYTFGSGTRLTVV.

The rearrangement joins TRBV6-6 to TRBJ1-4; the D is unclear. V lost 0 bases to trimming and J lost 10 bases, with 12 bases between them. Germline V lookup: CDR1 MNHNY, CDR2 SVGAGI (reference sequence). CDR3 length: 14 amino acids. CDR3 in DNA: TGTGCCAGCAGTTACTCGACTTACAGCGGAAAACTGTTTTTT. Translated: CASSYSTYSGKLFF.

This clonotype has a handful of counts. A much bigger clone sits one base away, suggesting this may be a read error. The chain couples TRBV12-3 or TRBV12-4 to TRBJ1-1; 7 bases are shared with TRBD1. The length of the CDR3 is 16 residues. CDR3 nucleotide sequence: TGTGCCAGCAGTTCCCTCAGACAGGGAGTGAACACTGAAGCTTCCTTT. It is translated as CASSSLRQGVNTEASF.

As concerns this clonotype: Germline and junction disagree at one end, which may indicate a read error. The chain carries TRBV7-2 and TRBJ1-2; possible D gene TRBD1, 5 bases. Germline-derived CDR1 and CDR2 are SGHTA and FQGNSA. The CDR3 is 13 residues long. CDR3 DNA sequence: TGTGCCGGCAGCTTAGCCCCAGGGCAGAGGAACACCTTC. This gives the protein CAGSLAPGQRNTF.

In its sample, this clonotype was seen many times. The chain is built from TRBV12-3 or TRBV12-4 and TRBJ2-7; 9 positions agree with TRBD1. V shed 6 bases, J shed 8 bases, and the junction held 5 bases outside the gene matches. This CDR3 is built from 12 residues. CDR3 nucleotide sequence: TGTGCCAGCAGAGTGGGACAGGGAAAGCAGTACTTC. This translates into CASRVGQGKQYF.

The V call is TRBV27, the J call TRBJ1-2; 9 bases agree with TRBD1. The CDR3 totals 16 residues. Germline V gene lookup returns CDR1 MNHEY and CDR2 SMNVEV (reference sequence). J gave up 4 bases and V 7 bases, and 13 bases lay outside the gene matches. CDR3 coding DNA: TGTGCCAGCACCTCCAACCGGGACAGGGAAATCTATGGCTACACCTTC. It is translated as CASTSNRDREIYGYTF.

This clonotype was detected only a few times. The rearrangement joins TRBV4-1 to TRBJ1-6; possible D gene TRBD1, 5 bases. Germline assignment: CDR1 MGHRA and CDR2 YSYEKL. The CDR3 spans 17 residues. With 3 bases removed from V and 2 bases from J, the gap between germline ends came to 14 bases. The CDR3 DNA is TGCGCCAGCAGCCAGGAAACTGGACACACCTATAATTCACCCCTCCACTTT. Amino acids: CASSQETGHTYNSPLHF.

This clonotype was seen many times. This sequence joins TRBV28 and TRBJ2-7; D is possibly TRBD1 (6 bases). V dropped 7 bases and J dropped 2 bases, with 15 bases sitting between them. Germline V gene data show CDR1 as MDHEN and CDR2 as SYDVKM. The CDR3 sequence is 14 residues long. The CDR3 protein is CASMNWDNTYEQYF. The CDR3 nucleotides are TGTGCCAGCATGAATTGGGACAACACCTACGAGCAGTACTTC.

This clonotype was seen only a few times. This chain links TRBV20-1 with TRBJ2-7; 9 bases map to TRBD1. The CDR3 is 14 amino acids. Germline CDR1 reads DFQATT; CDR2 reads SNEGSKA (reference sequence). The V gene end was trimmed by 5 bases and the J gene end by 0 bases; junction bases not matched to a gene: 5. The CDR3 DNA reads TGCAGTGCTGCGGGGACAGGGAGCTCCTACGAGCAGTACTTC. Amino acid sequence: CSAAGTGSSYEQYF.

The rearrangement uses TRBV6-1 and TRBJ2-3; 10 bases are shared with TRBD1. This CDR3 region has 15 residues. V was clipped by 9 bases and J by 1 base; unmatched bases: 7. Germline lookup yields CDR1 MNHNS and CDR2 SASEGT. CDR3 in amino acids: CASRDRGWGTDTQYF. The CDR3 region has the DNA TGTGCCAGTCGGGACAGGGGTTGGGGCACAGATACGCAGTATTTT.

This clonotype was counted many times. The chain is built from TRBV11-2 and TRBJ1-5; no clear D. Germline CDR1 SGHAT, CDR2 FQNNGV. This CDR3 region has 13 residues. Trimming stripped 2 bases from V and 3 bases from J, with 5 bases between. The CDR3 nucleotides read TGTGCCAGCAGCTTACGACACAATCAGCCCCAGCATTTT. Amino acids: CASSLRHNQPQHF. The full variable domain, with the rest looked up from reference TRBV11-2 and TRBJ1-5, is EAGVAQSPRYKIIEKRQSVAFWCNPISGHATLYWYQQILGQGPKLLIQFQNNGVVDDSQLPKDRFSAERLKGVDSTLKIQPAKLEDSAVYLCASSLRHNQPQHFGDGTRLSIL.